This T cell receptor (beta chain) was captured by sequencing in a study of blood T cells in healthy people across ages. Whole-study findings and limits: A roughly linear age-dependent decrease characterized TCR beta diversity per million T cells.

Per-sample yields of isolated PBMCs were at least 6 million. Germline V gene sequence: CDR1 DFQATT, CDR2 SNEGSKA (reference sequence). The CDR3 runs to 15 residues. V lost 6 bases to trimming and J lost 3 bases, with 18 bases between them. In the case of this clonotype: Antigen: not known.

Sample-barcoded 5' priming and a J-beta primer mix drove a second PCR of about 6 to 12 cycles. MiXCR, applied by TCRdb to the 5' RACE reads, yields one record per CDR3 protein. This sample has under 2,000,000 distinct CDR3 sequences, with roughly 52% found just once. J is TRBJ1-5 and V is TRBV20-1; D perhaps matches TRBD1 (6 bases). The specimen was blood. The clonotype comes from a woman between 40 and 55 years old in good health. CDR3 sequence: CSAILADRPNQPQHF. The CDR3 region has the DNA TGCAGTGCCATCCTCGCGGACAGACCCAATCAGCCCCAGCATTTT.